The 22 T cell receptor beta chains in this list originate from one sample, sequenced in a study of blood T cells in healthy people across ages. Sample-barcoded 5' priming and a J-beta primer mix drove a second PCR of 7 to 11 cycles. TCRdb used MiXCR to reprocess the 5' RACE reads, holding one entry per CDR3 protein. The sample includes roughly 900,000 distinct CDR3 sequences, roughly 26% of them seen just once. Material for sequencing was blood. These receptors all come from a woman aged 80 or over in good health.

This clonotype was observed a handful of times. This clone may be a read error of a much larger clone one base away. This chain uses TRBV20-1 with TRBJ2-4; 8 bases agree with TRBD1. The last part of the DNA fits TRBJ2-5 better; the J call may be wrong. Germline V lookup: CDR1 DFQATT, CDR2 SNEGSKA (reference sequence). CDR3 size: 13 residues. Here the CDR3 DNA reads TGCGGTGCTAGAGGGGACAGGTGGGAGACCCAGTACTTC. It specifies CGARGDRWETQYF.

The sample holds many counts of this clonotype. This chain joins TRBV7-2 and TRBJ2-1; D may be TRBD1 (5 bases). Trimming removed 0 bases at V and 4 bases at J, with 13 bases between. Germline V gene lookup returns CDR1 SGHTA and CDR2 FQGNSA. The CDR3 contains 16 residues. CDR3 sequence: CASSLARRQPYNEQFF. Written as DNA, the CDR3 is TGTGCCAGCAGCTTAGCCCGGCGACAGCCTTACAATGAGCAGTTCTTC.

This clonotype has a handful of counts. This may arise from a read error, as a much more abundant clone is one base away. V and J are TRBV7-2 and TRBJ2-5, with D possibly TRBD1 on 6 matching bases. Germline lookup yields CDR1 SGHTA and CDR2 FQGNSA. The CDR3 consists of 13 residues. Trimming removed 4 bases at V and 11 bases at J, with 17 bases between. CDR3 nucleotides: TGTGCCAGCAGCTCCGAGAGGGGGAATGAGCAGTACTTC. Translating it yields CASSSERGNEQYF.

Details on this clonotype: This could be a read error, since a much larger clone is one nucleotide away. CDR3 protein: CASRLTRTSADTQYF. DNA for the CDR3: TGTGCCAGCAGGTTGACACGAACCAGCGCAGATACGCAGTATTTT. The chain uses TRBV12-3 or TRBV12-4 and TRBJ2-3; D gene uncertain. V lost 6 bases and J 4 bases, leaving 17 bases between the germline ends. The CDR3 has 15 amino acids.

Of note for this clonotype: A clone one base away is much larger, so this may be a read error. In DNA, the CDR3 is TGCGCCAGCAGCTGGAGGTCACCACAAGAGACCCAGTACTTC. Amino acid sequence: CASSWRSPQETQYF. The V and J genes are TRBV5-1 and TRBJ2-5; maybe TRBD2 (5 bases). The germline gives CDR1 SGHRS, CDR2 YFSETQ. V lost 3 bases and J 2 bases, leaving 11 bases between the germline ends. This CDR3 spans 14 amino acids.

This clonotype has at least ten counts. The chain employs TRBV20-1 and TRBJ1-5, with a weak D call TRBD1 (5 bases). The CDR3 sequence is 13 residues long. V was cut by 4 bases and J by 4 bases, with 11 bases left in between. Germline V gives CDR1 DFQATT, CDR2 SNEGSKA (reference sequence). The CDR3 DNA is TGCAGTGCTAAAGGGGACCTAAATCAGCCCCAGCATTTT. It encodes CSAKGDLNQPQHF.

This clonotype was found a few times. Here the CDR3 DNA reads TGTGCCAGTAGTATAGTTTCGGCGGTGCAGTTCTTC. This translates into CASSIVSAVQFF. The chain links TRBV19 to TRBJ2-1; no clear D gene. The CDR3 runs 12 residues. The V end was cut by 1 base, the J end by 12 bases, with 10 bases between. Germline values: CDR1 LNHDA, CDR2 SQIVND (reference sequence).

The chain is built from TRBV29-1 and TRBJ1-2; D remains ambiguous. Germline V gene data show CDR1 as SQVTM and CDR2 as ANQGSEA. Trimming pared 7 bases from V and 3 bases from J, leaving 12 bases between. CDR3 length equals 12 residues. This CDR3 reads CSDKYSDYGYTF. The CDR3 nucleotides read TGCAGCGATAAATACAGTGACTATGGCTACACCTTC.

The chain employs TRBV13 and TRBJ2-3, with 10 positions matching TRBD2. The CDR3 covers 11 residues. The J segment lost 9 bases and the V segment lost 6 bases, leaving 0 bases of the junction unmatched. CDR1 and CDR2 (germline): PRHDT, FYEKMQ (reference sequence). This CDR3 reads CASRLAGTQYF. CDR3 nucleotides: TGTGCCAGCAGACTAGCGGGGACGCAGTATTTT. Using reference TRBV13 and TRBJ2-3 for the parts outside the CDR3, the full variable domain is AAGVIQSPRHLIKEKRETATLKCYPIPRHDTVYWYQQGPGQDPQFLISFYEKMQSDKGSIPDRFSAQQFSDYHSELNMSSLELGDSALYFCASRLAGTQYFGPGTRLTVL.

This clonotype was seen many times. The CDR3, as DNA: TGCAGTGCTGGGGGTTTGGGGGGAAACGTCACCTTC. It codes for CSAGGLGGNVTF. The rearrangement links TRBV20-1 to TRBJ1-2, with D possibly being TRBD1 (5 bases). The germline V and J ends were trimmed by 5 bases and 13 bases, with 20 bases remaining between them. The CDR3 is 12 residues long. CDR1 is DFQATT and CDR2 is SNEGSKA in the germline V gene (reference sequence).

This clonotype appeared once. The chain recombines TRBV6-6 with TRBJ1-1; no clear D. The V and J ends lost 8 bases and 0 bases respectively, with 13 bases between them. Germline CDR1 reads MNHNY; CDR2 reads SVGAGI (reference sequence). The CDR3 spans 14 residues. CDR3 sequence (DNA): TGTGCCAGCGGGGATCGAACTATGAACACTGAAGCTTTCTTT. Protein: CASGDRTMNTEAFF.

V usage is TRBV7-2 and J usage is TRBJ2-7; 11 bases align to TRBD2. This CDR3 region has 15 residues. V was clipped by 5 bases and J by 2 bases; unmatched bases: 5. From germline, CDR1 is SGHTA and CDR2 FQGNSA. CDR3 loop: CASSKTSGTTYEQYF. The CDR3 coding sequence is TGTGCCAGCAGCAAGACTAGCGGGACTACCTACGAGCAGTACTTC.

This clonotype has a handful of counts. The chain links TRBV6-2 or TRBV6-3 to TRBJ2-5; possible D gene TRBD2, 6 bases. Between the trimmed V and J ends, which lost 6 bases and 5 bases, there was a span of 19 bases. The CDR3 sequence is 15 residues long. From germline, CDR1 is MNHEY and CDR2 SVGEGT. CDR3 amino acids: CASRWEATSVETQYF. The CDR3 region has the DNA TGTGCCAGCAGGTGGGAGGCTACGTCGGTGGAGACCCAGTACTTC.

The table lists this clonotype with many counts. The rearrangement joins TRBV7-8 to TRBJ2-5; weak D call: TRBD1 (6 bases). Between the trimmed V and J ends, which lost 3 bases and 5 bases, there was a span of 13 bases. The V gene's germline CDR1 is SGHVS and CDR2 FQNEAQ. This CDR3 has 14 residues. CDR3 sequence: CASSFSQGRETQYF. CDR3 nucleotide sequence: TGTGCCAGCAGCTTTAGTCAGGGGCGGGAGACCCAGTACTTC.

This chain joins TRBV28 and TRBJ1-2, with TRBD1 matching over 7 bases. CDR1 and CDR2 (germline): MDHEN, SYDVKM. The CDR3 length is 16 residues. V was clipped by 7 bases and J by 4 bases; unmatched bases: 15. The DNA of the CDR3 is TGTGCCAGCACCGAACAGGGGCACCCATCGGGCTATGGCTACACCTTC. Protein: CASTEQGHPSGYGYTF.

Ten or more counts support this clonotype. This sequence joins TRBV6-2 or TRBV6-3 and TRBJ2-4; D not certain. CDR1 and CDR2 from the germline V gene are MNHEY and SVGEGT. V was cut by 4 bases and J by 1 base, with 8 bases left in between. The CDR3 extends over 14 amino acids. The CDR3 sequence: CASSWSVAKNIQYF. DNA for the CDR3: TGTGCCAGCAGTTGGAGCGTTGCCAAAAACATTCAGTACTTC.

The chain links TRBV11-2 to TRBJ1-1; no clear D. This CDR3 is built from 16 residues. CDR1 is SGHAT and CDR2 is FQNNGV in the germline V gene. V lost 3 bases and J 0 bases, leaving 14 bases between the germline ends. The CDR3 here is CASSFHFSTVNTEAFF. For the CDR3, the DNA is TGTGCCAGCAGCTTTCATTTTTCGACGGTGAACACTGAAGCTTTCTTT.

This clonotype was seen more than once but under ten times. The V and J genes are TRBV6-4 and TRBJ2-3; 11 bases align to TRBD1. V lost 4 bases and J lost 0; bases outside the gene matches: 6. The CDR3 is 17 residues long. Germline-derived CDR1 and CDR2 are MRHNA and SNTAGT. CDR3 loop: CASSGTGGLTSTDTQYF. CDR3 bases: TGTGCCAGCAGTGGGACAGGGGGCCTCACTAGCACAGATACGCAGTATTTT.

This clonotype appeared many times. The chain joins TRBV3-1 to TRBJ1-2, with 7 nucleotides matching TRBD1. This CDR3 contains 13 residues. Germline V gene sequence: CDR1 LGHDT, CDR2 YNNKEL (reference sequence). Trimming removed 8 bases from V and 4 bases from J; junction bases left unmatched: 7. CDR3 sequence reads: CASGRDSVYGYTF. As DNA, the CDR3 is TGTGCCAGCGGCCGGGACAGCGTCTATGGCTACACCTTC.

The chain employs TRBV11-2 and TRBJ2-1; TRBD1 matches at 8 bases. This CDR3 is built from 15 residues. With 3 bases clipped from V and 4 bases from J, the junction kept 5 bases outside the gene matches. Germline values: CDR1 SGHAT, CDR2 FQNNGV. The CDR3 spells CASSLGDRYYNEQFF. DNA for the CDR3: TGTGCCAGCAGCTTGGGGGACAGGTATTACAATGAGCAGTTCTTC. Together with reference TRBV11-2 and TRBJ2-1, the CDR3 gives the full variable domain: EAGVAQSPRYKIIEKRQSVAFWCNPISGHATLYWYQQILGQGPKLLIQFQNNGVVDDSQLPKDRFSAERLKGVDSTLKIQPAKLEDSAVYLCASSLGDRYYNEQFFGPGTRLTVL.

The CDR3 DNA reads TGCGCCAGCAGCCCCTTACAGGGCTCGGAATATGGCTACACCTTC. Protein: CASSPLQGSEYGYTF. The rearrangement joins TRBV4-1 to TRBJ1-2, with D possibly matching TRBD1 (6 bases). The ends were cut back, 4 bases at V and 5 bases at J, with 17 bases in the middle. Germline CDR1 reads MGHRA; CDR2 reads YSYEKL. The CDR3 is made up of 15 amino acids.

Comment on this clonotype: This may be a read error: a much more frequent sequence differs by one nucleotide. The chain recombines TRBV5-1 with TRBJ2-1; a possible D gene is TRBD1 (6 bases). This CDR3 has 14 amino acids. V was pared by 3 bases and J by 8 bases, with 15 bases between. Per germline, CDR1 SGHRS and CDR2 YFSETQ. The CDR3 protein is CASSWGPRGDEQFF. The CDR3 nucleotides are TGCGCCAGCAGCTGGGGGCCCAGAGGGGATGAGCAGTTCTTC.